This entry lists 30 T cell receptor beta chains sequenced from one sample in a study of regulatory T cells in long-lasting Graves disease. Investigators prepared the TCR beta libraries by applying iRepertoire HTBI primers and Arm-PCR of CDR3 regions. TCRdb analysed the multiplex PCR reads with MiXCR anew, one entry per CDR3 protein. The sample comprises more than 650,000 distinct CDR3 sequences, around 30% of which are singletons, and roughly 41% rests with the top ten. Time point described: persistent/refractory GD, antithyroid drugs over 5 years with positive TRAb. Construction of the TCR library relied on RNA isolated from PBMCs. The starting material was peripheral blood mononuclear cells (PBMCs), obtained when the disease was refractory, from a patient treated with antithyroid drugs. The source of these receptors is a female donor with Graves disease.

The rearrangement uses TRBV10-3 and TRBJ2-5; 7 nucleotides line up with TRBD2. Per germline, CDR1 ENHRY and CDR2 SYGVKD. This CDR3 contains 15 residues. V was pared by 5 bases and J by 2 bases, with 8 bases of the junction left unmatched. CDR3 sequence (DNA): TGTGCCATCAGTTCAACGGGGACTAAACAAGAGACCCAGTACTTC. It specifies CAISSTGTKQETQYF.

The chain has TRBV10-1 and TRBJ2-5; perhaps TRBD1 as D (5 bases). The CDR3 sequence is 15 residues long. Between the trimmed V and J ends, which lost 4 bases and 3 bases, there was a span of 15 bases. CDR1 and CDR2 from the germline V gene are WNHNN and SYGVQD (reference sequence). As DNA, the CDR3 is TGCGCCAGCAGTGCGTCTTCCCAGGGAAAAGAGACCCAGTACTTC. Encoded protein: CASSASSQGKETQYF.

The V call is TRBV11-2, the J call TRBJ2-5; 12 positions agree with TRBD2. Germline V CDR1 and CDR2: SGHAT, FQNNGV. V shed 5 bases and J 5 bases; nucleotides not matched to a gene: 3. The CDR3 runs 14 residues. In nucleotides, the CDR3 is TGTGCCAGCAGCACTAGCGGGAGGTGGGAGACCCAGTACTTC. Translated: CASSTSGRWETQYF.

Only a few counts were recorded for this clonotype. The rearrangement uses TRBV29-1 and TRBJ1-1, with no clear D. This CDR3 comprises 14 residues. Looked up from germline, CDR1 is SQVTM and CDR2 is ANQGSEA. Trimming removed 6 bases at V and 2 bases at J, with 16 bases between. The DNA for the CDR3 is TGCAGCGTAAGCTACCGGGGTTCCAACACTGAAGCTTTCTTT. It translates to CSVSYRGSNTEAFF. Full variable domain (remainder filled in from reference TRBV29-1 and TRBJ1-1): SAVISQKPSRDICQRGTSLTIQCQVDSQVTMMFWYRQQPGQSLTLIATANQGSEATYESGFVIDKFPISRPNLTFSTLTVSNMSPEDSSIYLCSVSYRGSNTEAFFGQGTRLTVV.

The chain uses TRBV14 and TRBJ1-1; D unclear. The CDR3 sequence is 14 residues long. Germline CDR1 SGHDN, CDR2 FVKESK. The V end was cut by 0 bases, the J end by 10 bases, with 15 bases between. The chain's CDR3 is CASSQDDWPGRAFF. DNA for the CDR3: TGTGCCAGCAGCCAAGACGACTGGCCTGGTCGAGCTTTCTTT.

For this clonotype: A much larger clone differs from this one at a single base, so this may be a read error. The chain employs TRBV27 and TRBJ2-7, with D possibly TRBD1 on 6 matching bases. The ends were cut back, 4 bases at V and 6 bases at J, with 16 bases in the middle. This CDR3 has 14 residues. CDR1 MNHEY and CDR2 SMNVEV come from the germline V gene (reference sequence). The CDR3 is CASSSSPGEIEQYF. CDR3 sequence (DNA): TGTGCCAGCAGTTCGAGTCCAGGGGAAATCGAGCAGTACTTC.

This clonotype has just a few counts. The chain joins TRBV27 to TRBJ2-5, with 9 bases fitting TRBD2. Germline V CDR1 and CDR2: MNHEY, SMNVEV (reference sequence). The CDR3 has 17 amino acids. Germline trimming cut 6 bases from V and 0 bases from J; bases unmatched to any gene: 11. The CDR3 DNA sequence: TGTGCCAGCAGATCCGGGGCGGGAGGGCCGTACCAAGAGACCCAGTACTTC. Translated, it gives CASRSGAGGPYQETQYF.

The J gene is TRBJ2-1, the V gene TRBV7-9; no reliable D call. Trimming removed 1 base from V and 9 bases from J, with 13 bases in between. This CDR3 comprises 14 residues. Germline lookup yields CDR1 SEHNR and CDR2 FQNEAQ (reference sequence). The CDR3 region has the DNA TGTGCCAGCAGCTTAGTCGTAAGGTCGGGTGAGCAGTTCTTC. Its translation: CASSLVVRSGEQFF. Looking up the rest from reference TRBV7-9 and TRBJ2-1 gives the full variable domain: DTGVSQNPRHKITKRGQNVTFRCDPISEHNRLYWYRQTLGQGPEFLTYFQNEAQLEKSRLLSDRFSAERPKGSFSTLEIQRTEQGDSAMYLCASSLVVRSGEQFFGPGTRLTVL.

Only a few counts were recorded for this clonotype. This chain links TRBV28 with TRBJ2-7; D ambiguous. The V end was cut by 6 bases, the J end by 1 base, with 16 bases between. This CDR3 has 15 amino acids. The germline CDR1 and CDR2 sequences are MDHEN and SYDVKM. CDR3 region: CASSRRRLGSYEQYF. In DNA form, the CDR3 reads TGTGCCAGCAGCCGGCGGCGTCTAGGGTCCTACGAGCAGTACTTC.

This clonotype was recorded many times. This sequence joins TRBV28 and TRBJ2-5; D possibly corresponds to TRBD1 (6 bases). V lost 6 bases and J 0 bases, leaving 11 bases between the germline ends. Germline V gene sequence: CDR1 MDHEN, CDR2 SYDVKM. The CDR3 has 14 residues. The CDR3 nucleotides are TGTGCCAGCAGCTCAACAGGGTACCAAGAGACCCAGTACTTC. This codes for CASSSTGYQETQYF.

V usage is TRBV29-1 and J usage is TRBJ1-3; D possibly corresponds to TRBD1 (6 bases). This CDR3 spans 12 amino acids. CDR1 and CDR2 from the germline V gene are SQVTM and ANQGSEA. Trimming stripped 5 bases from V and 3 bases from J, with 8 bases between. The CDR3 reads CSVRRGGNTIYF. CDR3 nucleotide sequence: TGCAGCGTTCGCAGGGGTGGAAACACCATATATTTT. Full variable domain (rest looked up from reference TRBV29-1 and TRBJ1-3): SAVISQKPSRDICQRGTSLTIQCQVDSQVTMMFWYRQQPGQSLTLIATANQGSEATYESGFVIDKFPISRPNLTFSTLTVSNMSPEDSSIYLCSVRRGGNTIYFGEGSWLTVV.

Only a few counts were recorded for this clonotype. The chain has TRBV27 and TRBJ2-7, with a possible D match to TRBD1 (6 bases). This CDR3 spans 14 amino acids. CDR1 and CDR2 from the germline V gene are MNHEY and SMNVEV (reference sequence). The V end lost 7 bases, the J end lost 0 bases, and 13 bases lay between the germline ends. CDR3 DNA: TGTGCCAGCACCCCTCGGGACAACTCCTACGAGCAGTACTTC. Amino acids: CASTPRDNSYEQYF.

The rearrangement joins TRBV29-1 to TRBJ1-1; D might be TRBD1 (5 bases). V was shortened by 3 bases and J by 3 bases, with 14 bases between the two germline ends. CDR3 size: 14 residues. Germline CDR1 and CDR2: SQVTM and ANQGSEA. CDR3 residues: CSVDRTGRDTEAFF. The CDR3 DNA follows: TGCAGCGTTGACCGAACAGGACGGGACACTGAAGCTTTCTTT. The full variable domain, with the rest looked up from reference TRBV29-1 and TRBJ1-1, is SAVISQKPSRDICQRGTSLTIQCQVDSQVTMMFWYRQQPGQSLTLIATANQGSEATYESGFVIDKFPISRPNLTFSTLTVSNMSPEDSSIYLCSVDRTGRDTEAFFGQGTRLTVV.

This clonotype was observed a few times. This chain connects TRBV28 to TRBJ1-3; maybe TRBD1 (6 bases). This CDR3 is built from 15 residues. Germline lookup yields CDR1 MDHEN and CDR2 SYDVKM. V was clipped by 5 bases and J by 3 bases, with 14 bases between them. Here the CDR3 reads CASSPGTTLGNTIYF. CDR3 nucleotide sequence: TGTGCCAGCAGTCCAGGGACAACCCTTGGAAACACCATATATTTT. The variable domain in full, completed from reference TRBV28 and TRBJ1-3, reads DVKVTQSSRYLVKRTGEKVFLECVQDMDHENMFWYRQDPGLGLRLIYFSYDVKMKEKGDIPEGYSVSREKKERFSLILESASTNQTSMYLCASSPGTTLGNTIYFGEGSWLTVV.

Ten or more counts support this clonotype. The CDR3 DNA follows: TGTGCCAGCAGTATGTGGGGCGAAGCTTTCTTT. Protein: CASSMWGEAFF. The rearrangement uses TRBV28 and TRBJ1-1, with a tentative D call TRBD1 (5 bases). V was trimmed by 5 bases and J by 8 bases, leaving 9 bases between them. Germline values: CDR1 MDHEN, CDR2 SYDVKM. CDR3 size: 11 residues.

CDR3 DNA sequence: TGTGCCAGCAGCCGGGCGGGGGGGCACGAAGGAGCTTTCTTT. Protein product: CASSRAGGHEGAFF. V is TRBV7-3 and J is TRBJ1-1, with D possibly being TRBD1 (6 bases). V shed 5 bases and J shed 10 bases, with 20 bases lying between them. CDR1 and CDR2 from the germline V gene are SGHTA and FQGTGA. This CDR3 has 14 amino acids.

In its sample, this clonotype was seen many times. CDR3 protein: CASSPTTGVSYEQYF. The CDR3 nucleotides are TGTGCCAGCAGTCCAACGACGGGAGTTTCCTACGAGCAGTACTTC. The V and J genes are TRBV12-3 or TRBV12-4 and TRBJ2-7; TRBD2 might be the D (6 bases). The V and J ends lost 5 bases and 1 base respectively, with 15 bases between them. This CDR3 is built from 15 residues.

In this sample, this clonotype turned up many times. The rearrangement uses TRBV12-3 or TRBV12-4 and TRBJ2-2; tentative D call: TRBD1 (5 bases). The CDR3 sequence is 15 residues long. The V gene lost 2 bases and the J gene lost 6 bases, with 13 bases spanning the gap. Here the CDR3 reads CASSLNRLSAGELFF. CDR3 nucleotide sequence: TGTGCCAGCAGTTTAAACAGGTTGTCCGCCGGGGAGCTGTTTTTT.

This clonotype was observed at least ten times. The chain links TRBV28 to TRBJ1-3; tentatively, D is TRBD1 (6 bases). Trimming removed 3 bases from V and 2 bases from J, with 14 bases in between. Germline loops: CDR1 MDHEN, CDR2 SYDVKM. The CDR3 runs to 16 residues. The DNA of the CDR3 is TGTGCCAGCAGTTTCCCCGGGCCAGGGGCTGGAAACACCATATATTTT. Translating gives CASSFPGPGAGNTIYF.

This clonotype was detected many times. V and J are TRBV5-1 and TRBJ1-1; a weak D match, TRBD1 (5 bases). Between the trimmed V and J ends, which lost 2 bases and 6 bases, there was a span of 17 bases. Germline V gene sequence: CDR1 SGHRS, CDR2 YFSETQ. The CDR3 spans 15 residues. The CDR3 DNA reads TGCGCCAGCAGCTTCGAAGCAGGGAGGGCCGCTGAAGCTTTCTTT. The encoded protein is CASSFEAGRAAEAFF.

A few counts support this clonotype. The genes are TRBV27 and TRBJ1-5; 8 nucleotides align to TRBD1. The V gene end was trimmed by 2 bases and the J gene end by 6 bases; junction bases not matched to a gene: 3. CDR3 length: 14 amino acids. Germline values: CDR1 MNHEY, CDR2 SMNVEV (reference sequence). The DNA of the CDR3 is TGTGCCAGCAGTTTAATGGGGACAGGTCAGCCCCAGCATTTT. Translating it yields CASSLMGTGQPQHF.

This clonotype was counted a few times. The chain has TRBV30 and TRBJ2-5, with D maybe TRBD2 (6 bases). The length of the CDR3 is 15 residues. The V and J ends lost 0 bases and 2 bases respectively, with 13 bases between them. The germline gives CDR1 GTSNPN, CDR2 SVGIG (reference sequence). Here the CDR3 reads CAWSVPGLRQETQYF. The CDR3 DNA follows: TGTGCCTGGAGTGTACCAGGACTAAGACAAGAGACCCAGTACTTC.

V is TRBV5-4 and J is TRBJ2-5; D call uncertain. Germline assignment: CDR1 SGHNT and CDR2 YYREEE (reference sequence). The V gene lost 0 bases and the J gene lost 5 bases, with 11 bases spanning the gap. The CDR3 is 14 residues long. CDR3 residues: CASSLAVSRETQYF. The CDR3, as DNA: TGTGCCAGCAGCTTGGCCGTAAGTCGGGAGACCCAGTACTTC.

The chain employs TRBV5-1 and TRBJ1-3; D is unresolved. V lost 4 bases and J 0 bases, leaving 5 bases between the germline ends. There are 13 residues in the CDR3. Germline assignment: CDR1 SGHRS and CDR2 YFSETQ. The CDR3 DNA reads as TGCGCCAGCAGCGACAACTCTGGAAACACCATATATTTT. It yields the protein CASSDNSGNTIYF. Combining the CDR3 with reference TRBV5-1 and TRBJ1-3 gives the whole variable domain KAGVTQTPRYLIKTRGQQVTLSCSPISGHRSVSWYQQTPGQGLQFLFEYFSETQRNKGNFPGRFSGRQFSNSRSEMNVSTLELGDSALYLCASSDNSGNTIYFGEGSWLTVV.

The table lists this clonotype with a few counts. The chain employs TRBV19 and TRBJ1-1; D unclear. Per the germline V gene, CDR1 is LNHDA and CDR2 is SQIVND (reference sequence). This CDR3 has 13 amino acids. V was trimmed by 6 bases and J by 2 bases, leaving 10 bases between them. CDR3 in DNA: TGTGCCAGTAGGTTACAGATAAACACTGAAGCTTTCTTT. Amino acids: CASRLQINTEAFF.

This clonotype was detected a few times. The chain links TRBV20-1 to TRBJ1-5; 7 bases are a match to TRBD1. This CDR3 contains 16 residues. The germline V gene encodes CDR1 DFQATT and CDR2 SNEGSKA (reference sequence). The V segment lost 0 bases and the J segment 2 bases; nucleotides outside the gene matches: 7. The CDR3 DNA sequence: TGCAGTGCTAGAGAGCCGACAGGGTTCGGCAATCAGCCCCAGCATTTT. As protein: CSAREPTGFGNQPQHF.

This clonotype was counted ten times or more. The chain joins TRBV12-3 or TRBV12-4 to TRBJ2-7, with D perhaps TRBD2 (7 bases). Trimming removed 6 bases at V and 7 bases at J, with 28 bases between. The length of the CDR3 is 17 residues. CDR3 sequence (DNA): TGTGCCAGCAGCAGGGGTTTGATGAGGGAGGGCCCGGATGAGCAGTACTTC. It codes for CASSRGLMREGPDEQYF.

This sequence joins TRBV7-9 and TRBJ1-2, with a tentative D call TRBD1 (5 bases). CDR1 SEHNR and CDR2 FQNEAQ come from the germline V gene (reference sequence). This CDR3 comprises 15 residues. Deletions cut 3 bases from V and 4 bases from J, with 15 bases between. Here the CDR3 reads CASSFGDSASYGYTF. DNA of the CDR3: TGTGCCAGCAGCTTCGGGGACTCAGCTTCCTATGGCTACACCTTC.

The chain employs TRBV11-2 and TRBJ1-1; TRBD1 aligns across 9 bases. Per the germline V gene, CDR1 is SGHAT and CDR2 is FQNNGV. V trimming: 5 bases; J trimming: 0 bases; junction bases outside the gene matches: 10. The CDR3 has 17 amino acids. The CDR3 reads CASSPLDRGRVNTEAFF. In nucleotides, the CDR3 is TGTGCCAGCAGCCCATTGGACAGGGGAAGGGTGAACACTGAAGCTTTCTTT.

This clonotype has only a few counts. The V and J genes are TRBV11-2 and TRBJ2-7; TRBD2 is a possible D gene (6 bases). CDR1 and CDR2 (germline): SGHAT, FQNNGV. V was pared by 1 base and J by 1 base, with 11 bases between. The CDR3 is 15 residues long. CDR3 DNA: TGTGCCAGCAGCTTAGTCGCAGGGAGGTCCTACGAGCAGTACTTC. This translates into CASSLVAGRSYEQYF.